This TCR beta chain was identified in a study of blood T cell repertoires in COVID-19. Looking at the study overall: Acute-phase and convalescent COVID-19 samples originated in the United States, Italy and Spain.

The ends lost 6 bases at V and 1 base at J; junction bases unmatched: 11. The CDR3 is made up of 17 amino acids. Germline lookup yields CDR1 MDHEN and CDR2 SYDVKM. Generated by immunoSEQ multiplex PCR, the TCRdb table keeps only in-frame clones and is missing some. The sample lists approximately 76,000 clones, about 70% occurring once. The receptor was isolated from a woman between 70 and 85 years old with acute or convalescent COVID-19. Sequenced sample: peripheral blood. The V call is TRBV28, the J call TRBJ1-5; 8 bases line up with TRBD1. This CDR3 reads CASRRDRTIGSNQPQHF. The CDR3 DNA reads as TGTGCCAGCAGACGGGACAGGACAATTGGGAGCAATCAGCCCCAGCATTTT.